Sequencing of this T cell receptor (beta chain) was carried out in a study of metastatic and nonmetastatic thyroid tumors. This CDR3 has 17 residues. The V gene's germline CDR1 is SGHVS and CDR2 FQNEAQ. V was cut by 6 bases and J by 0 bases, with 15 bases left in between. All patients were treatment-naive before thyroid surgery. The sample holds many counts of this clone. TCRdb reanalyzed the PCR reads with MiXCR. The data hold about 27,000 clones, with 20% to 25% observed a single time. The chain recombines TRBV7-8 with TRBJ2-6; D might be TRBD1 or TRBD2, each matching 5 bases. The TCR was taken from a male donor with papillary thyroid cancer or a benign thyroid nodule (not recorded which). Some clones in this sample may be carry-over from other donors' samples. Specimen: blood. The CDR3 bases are TGTGCCAGCAGAAACCGGGGCACCAGCTCTGGGGCCAACGTCCTGACTTTC. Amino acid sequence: CASRNRGTSSGANVLTF.